The 8 T cell receptor beta chains below come from one sample, sequenced in a study of OX40 agonist ivuxolimab in advanced cancers. Sequencing used immunoSEQ multiplex PCR; TCRdb keeps in-frame clones, though not all of them. The sample carries fewer than 85,000 clones, 80% recorded once. The sample here was CD4+ or CD8+ T cells sorted from blood, taken in a trial of the OX40 agonist ivuxolimab. These receptors came from an adult with an advanced solid tumor such as melanoma, head and neck, liver or kidney cancer.

The chain carries TRBV7-9 and TRBJ2-5; tentatively, D is TRBD1 (6 bases). The end of the DNA aligns better with TRBJ2-7, so the J call may be wrong. The CDR3 consists of 16 residues. From germline, CDR1 is SEHNR and CDR2 FQNEAQ (reference sequence). CDR3 sequence reads: CASSLPPGHPSYEQYF. CDR3 in DNA: TGTGCCAGCAGCTTGCCCCCGGGACACCCCTCCTACGAGCAGTACTTC.

V usage is TRBV7-9 and J usage is TRBJ2-6, with TRBD1 matching over 8 bases. Germline CDR1 is SEHNR and CDR2 is FQNEAQ (reference sequence). The V segment lost 5 bases and the J segment 0 bases; nucleotides outside the gene matches: 9. The CDR3 is 18 amino acids. Here the CDR3 DNA reads TGTGCCAGCAGCCCAGGTGACAGGGGTTTCTCTGGGGCCAACGTCCTGACTTTC. It codes for CASSPGDRGFSGANVLTF.

The CDR3 region has the DNA TGTGCCAGCAATCCAGGGGGGTTGCGGGAGACCCAGTACTTC. Translated: CASNPGGLRETQYF. This chain connects TRBV28 to TRBJ2-5; TRBD1 is a possible D gene (7 bases). V shed 7 bases and J shed 5 bases, with 17 bases lying between them. The CDR3 runs 14 residues. CDR1 is MDHEN and CDR2 is SYDVKM in the germline V gene.

V is TRBV29-1 and J is TRBJ2-1; tentative D call: TRBD1 (5 bases). The CDR3 runs to 13 residues. V was shortened by 4 bases and J by 4 bases, with 11 bases between the two germline ends. Germline CDR1 and CDR2: SQVTM and ANQGSEA. Here the CDR3 DNA reads TGCAGCGTTGCATTCGACAGTTACAATGAGCAGTTCTTC. Translating it yields CSVAFDSYNEQFF.

V is TRBV2 and J is TRBJ1-5, with TRBD1 as a possible D gene (5 bases). CDR1 and CDR2 from the germline V gene are SNHLY and FYNNEI. Trimming pared 6 bases from V and 6 bases from J, leaving 12 bases between. CDR3 size: 13 residues. The CDR3: CASRGRGGQPQHF. The CDR3 DNA is TGTGCCAGCAGAGGGCGGGGGGGTCAGCCCCAGCATTTT. The whole variable domain, remainder taken from reference TRBV2 and TRBJ1-5, is EPEVTQTPSHQVTQMGQEVILRCVPISNHLYFYWYRQILGQKVEFLVSFYNNEISEKSEIFDDQFSVERPDGSNFTLKIRSTKLEDSAMYFCASRGRGGQPQHFGDGTRLSIL.

The chain recombines TRBV18 with TRBJ1-3, with D tentatively TRBD1 (6 bases). V was clipped by 6 bases and J by 0 bases, with 15 bases between them. The V gene's germline CDR1 is KGHSH and CDR2 LQKENI. CDR3 size: 16 residues. The CDR3 sequence is CASSPGGPISGNTIYF. For the CDR3, the DNA is TGTGCCAGCTCCCCGGGGGGGCCAATCTCTGGAAACACCATATATTTT.

This clone has a handful of counts. V and J are TRBV6-4 and TRBJ2-2, with a tentative D call TRBD1 (6 bases). V was cut by 7 bases and J by 1 base, with 10 bases left in between. In germline, CDR1 is MRHNA, CDR2 SNTAGT. The CDR3 length is 14 residues. Here the CDR3 reads CASKRDMNTGELFF. CDR3 nucleotide sequence: TGTGCCAGCAAAAGGGACATGAACACCGGGGAGCTGTTTTTT.

The chain is built from TRBV21-1 and TRBJ2-3; the table calls TRBD1, which could not be checked here. TRBV21-1 is annotated as a pseudogene. The CDR3 contains 19 residues. Written as DNA, the CDR3 is TGTGCCAGCAGCCTCCCTCCGGGACAGGGCTTATCTAGCACAGATACGCAGTATTTT. Translated: CASSLPPGQGLSSTDTQYF.